What follows is one T cell receptor (beta chain) and its context. Enrolled during active infection, Seattle patients were then followed longitudinally. The record originates from a study of blood T cell repertoires in COVID-19. On the study more broadly: The United States, Italy and Spain supplied acute and convalescent COVID-19 samples. Sources were T cells, B-cell-depleted T cells, or PBMCs; the material itself was cDNA or gDNA.

The CDR3 covers 16 residues. CDR1 and CDR2 (germline): MNHEY, SMNVEV (reference sequence). Losses at the gene ends were 8 bases for V and 3 bases for J; bases not matched to a gene: 13. Original analysis: Reference gene primer amplification gave estimated nucleated cell counts. The assay was immunoSEQ multiplex PCR, and TCRdb's table has in-frame clones only and misses some. V, J and clone size were drawn from that table, and D and trimming were deduced from the DNA. The profile shows approximately 300,000 clones, about 85% of them singletons. Sequenced input: peripheral blood. V usage is TRBV27 and J usage is TRBJ2-1; 7 bases align to TRBD2. The sequence came from a human donor with COVID-19, enrolled during active disease. The donor label of this sample is uncertain. CDR3 sequence (DNA): TGTGCCAGCCGTTCTAGCGGACTTGCGGACTACAATGAGCAGTTCTTC. This codes for CASRSSGLADYNEQFF.